These 23 T cell receptor beta chains originate from one sample sequenced in a study of chemoradiotherapy in HPV16-positive cancers. Clones were sequenced by immunoSEQ multiplex PCR, and TCRdb holds only the in-frame ones, with some missing. The sample includes some 7,000 clones, roughly nine tenths of them seen just once. Here the sequenced sample was tumor tissue, taken from a patient who underwent chemoradiotherapy. Every receptor here comes from a human donor with HPV-associated anogenital cancer.

The genes are TRBV11-3 and TRBJ1-2; weak D call: TRBD1 (5 bases). The CDR3 has 17 amino acids. Germline V CDR1 and CDR2: SGHNT, YENEEA. V gave up 0 bases and J gave up 5 bases, with 19 bases separating them. The CDR3 DNA reads TGTGCCAGCAGCTTAGATCTTGGGACCTCTAGACGGTATGGCTACACCTTC. It is translated as CASSLDLGTSRRYGYTF.

The chain links TRBV30 to TRBJ2-2; D ambiguous. V was cut by 5 bases and J by 5 bases, with 15 bases left in between. Germline loops: CDR1 GTSNPN, CDR2 SVGIG (reference sequence). The CDR3 contains 14 residues. CDR3 protein: CAWARMGLTGELFF. CDR3 bases: TGTGCCTGGGCAAGGATGGGCTTGACCGGGGAGCTGTTTTTT.

The chain combines TRBV7-3 with TRBJ2-7; D is perhaps TRBD2 (6 bases). Germline CDR1 is SGHTA and CDR2 is FQGTGA. The germline V and J ends were trimmed by 0 bases and 3 bases, with 12 bases remaining between them. The CDR3 is 15 amino acids. The CDR3 spells CASSLTTSSLYEQYF. CDR3 bases: TGTGCCAGCAGCTTAACGACTAGTAGCCTCTACGAGCAGTACTTC.

This clone was seen more than once but under ten times. This sequence joins TRBV7-6 and TRBJ2-1; TRBD2 aligns across 14 bases. CDR1 and CDR2 (germline): SGHVS, FNYEAQ. The length of the CDR3 is 17 residues. J gave up 9 bases and V 5 bases, and 12 bases lay outside the gene matches. CDR3: CASSPPTSGRAGGEQFF. The CDR3 DNA is TGTGCCAGCAGCCCCCCGACTAGCGGGAGGGCCGGGGGTGAGCAGTTCTTC.

The chain joins TRBV4-2 to TRBJ1-5; D is unresolved. The length of the CDR3 is 16 residues. Trimming removed 0 bases at V and 5 bases at J, with 14 bases between. Germline CDR1 is LGHNA and CDR2 is YNFKEQ. The CDR3: CASSQDPGTHDQPQHF. CDR3 bases: TGTGCCAGCAGCCAAGATCCGGGAACCCACGATCAGCCCCAGCATTTT.

The chain carries TRBV5-5 and TRBJ1-4; maybe TRBD1 (6 bases). CDR3 length equals 15 residues. V was shortened by 4 bases and J by 6 bases, with 16 bases between the two germline ends. Germline V gene lookup returns CDR1 SGHKS and CDR2 YYEKEE (reference sequence). This CDR3 reads CASSALPGDDEKLFF. CDR3 coding DNA: TGTGCCAGCAGCGCTTTACCAGGGGATGATGAAAAACTGTTTTTT.

V usage is TRBV7-8 and J usage is TRBJ1-2, with 8 bases aligning to TRBD1. The germline CDR1 and CDR2 sequences are SGHVS and FQNEAQ. This CDR3 has 14 residues. The V and J ends lost 5 bases and 6 bases, in that order; junction bases with no gene match: 8. The CDR3 is CASSPGQGEHGYTF. In DNA, the CDR3 is TGTGCCAGCAGCCCAGGACAGGGAGAACATGGCTACACCTTC.

With respect to this clone: An end of the junction differs from the germline gene, which may be a read error. The chain combines TRBV6-1 with TRBJ1-5, with TRBD1 matching over 8 bases. Looked up from germline, CDR1 is MNHNS and CDR2 is SASEGT. The CDR3 length is 13 residues. The CDR3: CATSGQGPQPQHF. CDR3 nucleotides: TGTGCCACCAGTGGACAGGGACCTCAGCCCCAGCATTTT.

This clone appeared once. The chain has TRBV30 and TRBJ2-2; D is undetermined. Trimming cost V 0 bases and J 4 bases, with 6 bases left between them. CDR3 length equals 13 residues. The germline V gene has CDR1 GTSNPN and CDR2 SVGIG (reference sequence). The chain's CDR3 is CAWSVLITGELFF. The CDR3 nucleotides read TGTGCCTGGAGTGTACTCATCACCGGGGAGCTGTTTTTT. The full variable domain, rest sourced from reference TRBV30 and TRBJ2-2, is SQTIHQWPATLVQPVGSPLSLECTVEGTSNPNLYWYRQAAGRGLQLLFYSVGIGQISSEVPQNLSASRPQDRQFILSSKKLLLSDSGFYLCAWSVLITGELFFGEGSRLTVL.

The chain recombines TRBV19 with TRBJ2-1; D uncertain. Germline V gene data show CDR1 as LNHDA and CDR2 as SQIVND (reference sequence). The CDR3 covers 15 residues. V was shortened by 4 bases and J by 0 bases, with 10 bases between the two germline ends. This CDR3 is CASSKALSSYNEQFF. Written as DNA, the CDR3 is TGTGCCAGTAGTAAGGCGCTAAGCTCCTACAATGAGCAGTTCTTC.

V gene TRBV7-2 combines with J gene TRBJ2-3; D unresolved. Germline V gene sequence: CDR1 SGHTA, CDR2 FQGNSA. The CDR3 is 13 amino acids. V gave up 1 base and J gave up 4 bases, with 6 bases separating them. CDR3 bases: TGTGCCAGCAGCTTAGAAGGGCCAGATACGCAGTATTTT. It encodes CASSLEGPDTQYF.

This rearrangement joins TRBV18 to TRBJ1-1, with a possible D match to TRBD1 (6 bases). The V end was cut by 3 bases, the J end by 0 bases, with 14 bases between. The length of the CDR3 is 16 residues. Germline CDR1 and CDR2: KGHSH and LQKENI. The CDR3 sequence: CASSPIMGQMNTEAFF. DNA of the CDR3: TGTGCCAGCTCACCCATCATGGGACAAATGAACACTGAAGCTTTCTTT.

This clone has a single count. In nucleotides, the CDR3 is TGCGCCAGCAGTTCGGGTAACTATGGCTACACCTTC. Amino acid sequence: CASSSGNYGYTF. This rearrangement joins TRBV5-1 to TRBJ1-2, with D unresolved. The V end lost 5 bases, the J end lost 1 base, and 6 bases lay between the germline ends. Per germline, CDR1 SGHRS and CDR2 YFSETQ. The CDR3 runs to 12 residues.

CDR3 coding DNA: TGTGCCAGCAGTGAAGTCGCCTTCACAGATACGCAGTATTTT. Translated, it gives CASSEVAFTDTQYF. The chain uses TRBV6-4 and TRBJ2-3; D remains unclear. V lost 3 bases and J 2 bases, leaving 9 bases between the germline ends. The CDR3 spans 14 residues. CDR1 and CDR2 (germline): MRHNA, SNTAGT.

The CDR3 DNA reads as TGTGCCAGCAGCTTAGCCGGACTAGCGGGGGGGGGATTCTTC. As protein: CASSLAGLAGGGFF. The chain carries TRBV11-2 and TRBJ2-1, with 15 bases that match TRBD2. Germline V CDR1 and CDR2: SGHAT, FQNNGV. Losses at the gene ends were 1 base for V and 16 bases for J; bases not matched to a gene: 5. The CDR3 runs 14 residues. The full variable domain, completed using reference TRBV11-2 and TRBJ2-1, is EAGVAQSPRYKIIEKRQSVAFWCNPISGHATLYWYQQILGQGPKLLIQFQNNGVVDDSQLPKDRFSAERLKGVDSTLKIQPAKLEDSAVYLCASSLAGLAGGGFFGPGTRLTVL.

This chain joins TRBV30 and TRBJ2-7; no clear D. The CDR3 runs 12 residues. The germline V and J ends were trimmed by 3 bases and 2 bases, with 8 bases remaining between them. In germline, CDR1 is GTSNPN, CDR2 SVGIG (reference sequence). CDR3 residues: CAWRGSAYEQYF. The CDR3 bases are TGTGCCTGGAGGGGATCCGCCTACGAGCAGTACTTC.

The V and J genes are TRBV5-1 and TRBJ2-7; weak D call: TRBD1 (6 bases). The CDR3 covers 15 residues. Trimming took 4 bases from V and 2 from J, leaving 16 bases between them. CDR1 and CDR2 (germline): SGHRS, YFSETQ. In DNA, the CDR3 is TGCGCCAGCAGCCAGGGTGGGGACACGACCTACGAGCAGTACTTC. This sequence encodes CASSQGGDTTYEQYF.

This sequence joins TRBV6-4 and TRBJ2-3, with a possible D match to TRBD1 (5 bases). CDR1 MRHNA and CDR2 SNTAGT come from the germline V gene. The CDR3 consists of 14 residues. V lost 4 bases and J 2 bases, leaving 10 bases between the germline ends. The DNA for the CDR3 is TGTGCCAGCAGTGCCGACAGATTCACAGATACGCAGTATTTT. It is translated as CASSADRFTDTQYF.

Concerning this clone: This likely comes from a read error, as the CDR3 has no conserved phenylalanine or tryptophan at its end. This chain joins TRBV7-2 and TRBJ1-2; D gene ambiguous. The CDR3 is 12 amino acids. With 6 bases removed from V and 4 bases from J, the gap between germline ends came to 9 bases. Germline loops: CDR1 SGHTA, CDR2 FQGNSA. Written as DNA, the CDR3 is TGTGCCAGCAGTCCACCTACCTATGGCTACACCTCC. Amino acids: CASSPPTYGYTS.

This clone was observed once. This chain links TRBV12-5 with TRBJ2-1; TRBD2 matches at 8 bases. V shed 5 bases and J 2 bases; nucleotides not matched to a gene: 5. This CDR3 is 15 amino acids long. The V gene's germline CDR1 is LGHNT and CDR2 FRNRAP. The DNA for the CDR3 is TGTGCTAGTGGTCCCCCGGGGGGGCCCTACAATGAGCAGTTCTTC. This gives the protein CASGPPGGPYNEQFF.

This chain connects TRBV5-4 to TRBJ1-2; possible D gene TRBD1, 5 bases. Per germline, CDR1 SGHNT and CDR2 YYREEE (reference sequence). The V end lost 6 bases, the J end lost 8 bases, and 20 bases lay between the germline ends. The CDR3 spans 14 residues. CDR3 sequence reads: CASTSSVTTVGYTF. As DNA, the CDR3 is TGTGCCAGCACGTCCTCTGTAACGACAGTCGGCTACACCTTC.

This chain links TRBV4-2 with TRBJ1-3, with D unresolved. The ends were cut back, 5 bases at V and 2 bases at J, with 13 bases in the middle. From germline, CDR1 is LGHNA and CDR2 YNFKEQ. The CDR3 consists of 15 residues. The CDR3 loop reads CASSGTVEAGNTIYF. In DNA form, the CDR3 reads TGTGCCAGCAGCGGTACCGTCGAGGCTGGAAACACCATATATTTT.

The V and J genes are TRBV30 and TRBJ2-1; D might be TRBD2 (6 bases). In germline, CDR1 is GTSNPN, CDR2 SVGIG (reference sequence). The CDR3 is 14 residues long. V was clipped by 4 bases and J by 4 bases, with 14 bases between them. The CDR3 DNA sequence: TGTGCCTGGATAGCGGACCCTGAATACAATGAGCAGTTCTTC. Amino acids: CAWIADPEYNEQFF.